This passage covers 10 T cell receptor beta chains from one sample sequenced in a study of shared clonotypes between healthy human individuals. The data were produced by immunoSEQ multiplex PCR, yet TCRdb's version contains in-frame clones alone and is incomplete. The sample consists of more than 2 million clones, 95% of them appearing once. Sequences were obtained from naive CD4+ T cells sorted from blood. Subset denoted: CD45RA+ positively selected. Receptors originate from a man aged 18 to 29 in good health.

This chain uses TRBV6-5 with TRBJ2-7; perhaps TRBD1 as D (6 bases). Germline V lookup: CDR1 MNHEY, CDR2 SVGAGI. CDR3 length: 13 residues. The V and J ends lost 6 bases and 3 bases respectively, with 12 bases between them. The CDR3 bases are TGTGCCAGCAGGCCCCGGGACAACTACGAGCAGTACTTC. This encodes CASRPRDNYEQYF.

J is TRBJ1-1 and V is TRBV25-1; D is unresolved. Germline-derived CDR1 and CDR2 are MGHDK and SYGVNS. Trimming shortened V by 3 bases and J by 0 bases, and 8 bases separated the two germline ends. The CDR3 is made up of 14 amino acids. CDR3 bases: TGTGCCAGCAGTGAGATAACCCTGAACACTGAAGCTTTCTTT. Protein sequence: CASSEITLNTEAFF.

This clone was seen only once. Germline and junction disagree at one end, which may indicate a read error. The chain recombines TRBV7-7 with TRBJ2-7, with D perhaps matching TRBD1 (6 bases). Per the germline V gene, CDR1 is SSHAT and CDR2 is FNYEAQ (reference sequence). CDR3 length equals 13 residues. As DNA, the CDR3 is TGTGCTAGCAGCTTAGCCCAGGGGCTCGAGCAGTACTTC. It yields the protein CASSLAQGLEQYF. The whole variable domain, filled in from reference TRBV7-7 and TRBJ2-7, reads GAGVSQSPRYKVTKRGQDVTLRCDPISSHATLYWYQQALGQGPEFLTYFNYEAQPDKSGLPSDRFSAERPEGSISTLTIQRTEQRDSAMYRCASSLAQGLEQYFGPGTRLTVT.

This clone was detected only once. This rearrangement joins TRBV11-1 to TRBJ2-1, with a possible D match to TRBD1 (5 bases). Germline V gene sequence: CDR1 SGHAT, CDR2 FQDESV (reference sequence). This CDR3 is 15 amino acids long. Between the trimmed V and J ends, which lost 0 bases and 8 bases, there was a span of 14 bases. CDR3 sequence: CASSLAGQQVYEQFF. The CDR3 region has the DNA TGTGCCAGCAGCTTAGCGGGGCAACAGGTCTATGAGCAGTTCTTC.

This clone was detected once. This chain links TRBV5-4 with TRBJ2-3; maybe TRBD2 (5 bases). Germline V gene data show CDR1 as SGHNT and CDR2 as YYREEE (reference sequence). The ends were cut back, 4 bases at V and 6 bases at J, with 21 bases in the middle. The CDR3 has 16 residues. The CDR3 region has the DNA TGTGCCAGCAGCCCCGGCCCGACCGCCACGGGGGATACGCAGTATTTT. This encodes CASSPGPTATGDTQYF.

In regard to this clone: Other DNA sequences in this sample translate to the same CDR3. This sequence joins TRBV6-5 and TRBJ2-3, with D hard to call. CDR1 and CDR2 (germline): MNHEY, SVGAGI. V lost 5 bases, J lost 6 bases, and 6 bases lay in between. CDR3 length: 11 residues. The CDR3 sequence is CASSNRDTQYF. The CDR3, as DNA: TGTGCCAGCAGTAATAGGGATACGCAGTATTTT.

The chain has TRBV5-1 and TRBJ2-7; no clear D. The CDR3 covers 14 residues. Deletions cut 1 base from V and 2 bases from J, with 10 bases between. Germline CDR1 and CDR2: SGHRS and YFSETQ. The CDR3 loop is CASSLSHPPYEQYF. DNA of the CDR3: TGCGCCAGCAGCTTGTCCCACCCGCCCTACGAGCAGTACTTC.

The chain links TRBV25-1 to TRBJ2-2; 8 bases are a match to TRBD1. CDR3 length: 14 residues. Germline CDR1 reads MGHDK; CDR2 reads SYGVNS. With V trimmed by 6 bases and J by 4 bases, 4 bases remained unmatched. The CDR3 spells CASRRTGTTGELFF. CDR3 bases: TGTGCCAGCAGACGGACAGGGACCACCGGGGAGCTGTTTTTT. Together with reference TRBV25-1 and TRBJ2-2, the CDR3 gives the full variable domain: EADIYQTPRYLVIGTGKKITLECSQTMGHDKMYWYQQDPGMELHLIHYSYGVNSTEKGDLSSESTVSRIRTEHFPLTLESARPSHTSQYLCASRRTGTTGELFFGEGSRLTVL.

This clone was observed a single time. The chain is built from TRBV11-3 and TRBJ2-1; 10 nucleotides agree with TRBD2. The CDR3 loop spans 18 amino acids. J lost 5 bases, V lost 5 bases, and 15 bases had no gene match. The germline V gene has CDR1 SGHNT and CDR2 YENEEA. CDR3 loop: CASSPGLAVTVVNNEQFF. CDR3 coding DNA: TGTGCCAGCAGCCCTGGACTAGCGGTGACCGTCGTCAACAATGAGCAGTTCTTC.

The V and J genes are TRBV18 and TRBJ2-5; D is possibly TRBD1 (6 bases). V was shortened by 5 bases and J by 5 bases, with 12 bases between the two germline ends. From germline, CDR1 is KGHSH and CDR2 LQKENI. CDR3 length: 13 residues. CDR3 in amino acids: CASSTGWRETQYF. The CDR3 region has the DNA TGTGCCAGCTCAACAGGGTGGCGCGAGACCCAGTACTTC.